Listed here is a single T cell receptor (beta chain). What it recognizes is unknown. These data belong to a study of T cell responses to AZD1222 COVID-19 vaccine. Broader study findings: A mostly white British donor set with more females was recruited, and clonal diversity was possibly underestimated. Once two AZD1222 doses were given, Spike-specific TCR breadth and depth went up. Nearly half of spike-specific TCRs reportedly target variant regions that are unmutated in the B.1.351 and B.1.1.7 variants. Across spike, vaccine-associated CD4 TCRs were found, dominant at 160-218 and 743-854.

Repertoires were generated with immunoSEQ multiplex PCR, while TCRdb's copy carries only in-frame clones and drops some. The sample has around 90,000 clones, more than 75% seen once. Germline-derived CDR1 and CDR2 are PRHDT and FYEKMQ (reference sequence). The junction had 19 bases not matched to a gene; V was cut back by 5 bases and J by 4 bases. The CDR3 has 19 residues. The sequence was collected from an adult in good health. The chain combines TRBV13 with TRBJ2-3, with 9 bases that match TRBD2. The sequencing here drew on peripheral blood, taken on day 0 of MenACWY control vaccination. The CDR3 region is CASSPRGTSSAPGADTQYF. The CDR3 coding sequence is TGTGCCAGCAGCCCCCGCGGGACTAGCTCCGCTCCGGGGGCAGATACGCAGTATTTT.